Included here is one T cell receptor beta chain sequence, with context. The target antigen is unknown. The data are from a study of Graves' ophthalmopathy and Graves' hyperthyroidism. Whole-study context: Peripheral blood was gathered at first diagnosis, ahead of any treatment whatsoever. Study-level findings and limits: Detected in blood as well were most expanded thyroid clonotypes with frequency above 0.001.

The CDR3 has 15 amino acids. Trimming left V 6 bases short and J 3 bases short, with 18 bases between. Looked up from germline, CDR1 is MDHEN and CDR2 is SYDVKM. Using RNA transcripts, the TCR beta CDR3 regions were amplified. After a first-round RT-PCR with HTBI primers, a second-round multiplex PCR was run. TCRdb redid the calling of the multiplex PCR reads with MiXCR, one entry per CDR3 protein. The sample contains hundreds of thousands of distinct CDR3 sequences, approximately 15% of which appear only once. Hyperthyroidism patients had new diagnoses, durations under 2 months, and ages of 18 to 65. PBMCs were isolated by Ficoll-Paque density gradient centrifugation, using more than 8.5 ml of fresh peripheral blood as the starting material.

This rearrangement joins TRBV28 to TRBJ2-7; D perhaps matches TRBD1 (6 bases). The sample consisted of peripheral blood. This receptor was obtained from a woman aged 18-30 years with stable Graves' hyperthyroidism. CDR3 DNA sequence: TGTGCCAGCAGCCGGACCAGGGGTAGCCACTACGAGCAGTACTTC. Amino acid sequence: CASSRTRGSHYEQYF.